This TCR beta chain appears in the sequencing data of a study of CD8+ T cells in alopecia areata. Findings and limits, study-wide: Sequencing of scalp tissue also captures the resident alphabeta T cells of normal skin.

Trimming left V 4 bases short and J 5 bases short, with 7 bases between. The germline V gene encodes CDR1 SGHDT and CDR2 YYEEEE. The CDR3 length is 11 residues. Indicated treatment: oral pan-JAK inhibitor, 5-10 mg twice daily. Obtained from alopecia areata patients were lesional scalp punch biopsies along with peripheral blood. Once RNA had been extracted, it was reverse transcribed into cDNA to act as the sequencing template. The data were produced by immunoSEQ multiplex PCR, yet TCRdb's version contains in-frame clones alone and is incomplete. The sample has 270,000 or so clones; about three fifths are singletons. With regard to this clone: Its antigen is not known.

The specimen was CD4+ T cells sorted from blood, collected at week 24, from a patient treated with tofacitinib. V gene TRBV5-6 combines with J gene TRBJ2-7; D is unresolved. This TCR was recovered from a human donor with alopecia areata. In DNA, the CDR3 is TGTGCCAGCAGCCTCCGGGACGAGCAGTACTTC. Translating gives CASSLRDEQYF.